This T cell receptor (beta chain) was documented in a study of blood T cell repertoires in COVID-19. CDR3 length equals 14 residues. Germline CDR1 is SNHLY and CDR2 is FYNNEI. V lost 6 bases and J lost 4; bases outside the gene matches: 4. Generated by immunoSEQ multiplex PCR, the TCRdb table keeps only in-frame clones and is missing some. The table lists hundreds of thousands of clones, about nine tenths of them singletons. The sample comprised peripheral blood. The V and J genes are TRBV2 and TRBJ2-3; 10 nucleotides line up with TRBD2. This clonotype was sampled from a man between 60 and 75 years old who had recovered from COVID-19. Here the CDR3 reads CASRGLAVSDTQYF. The CDR3 DNA reads TGTGCCAGCAGAGGACTAGCGGTCTCAGATACGCAGTATTTT.